The source of this TCR beta chain is a study of blood T cell repertoires in COVID-19. Study-wide background: PBMCs, B-cell-depleted T cells, or T cells were the source of the cDNA or gDNA that made up the material.

Seattle participants joined during active infection and were tracked over time. TCRdb keeps only in-frame clones here, not all; method: immunoSEQ multiplex PCR. The sample holds 150,000 to 160,000 clones, approximately 80% seen once. The CDR3 covers 14 residues. Germline V gene lookup returns CDR1 MDHEN and CDR2 SYDVKM. Trimming removed 3 bases from V and 2 bases from J, with 11 bases in between. The receptor's source is an older woman with COVID-19, enrolled during active disease. Sequenced sample: peripheral blood. The rearrangement uses TRBV28 and TRBJ2-7; weak D call: TRBD2 (6 bases). DNA for the CDR3: TGTGCCAGCAGTTTGGAGGGACTGCCCTACGAGCAGTACTTC. Translated, it gives CASSLEGLPYEQYF.